Given below is one T cell receptor (beta chain) in context. Its antigen is still unknown. The data originate from a study of cytomegalovirus exposure and HLA in healthy donors. Primers: 60 Vbeta forward and 13 Jbeta reverse. The table came from immunoSEQ multiplex PCR; TCRdb's copy has only in-frame clones and leaves some out. The sample holds over 80,000 clones, about three quarters seen once. The CDR3 is 12 residues long. Germline V lookup: CDR1 SQVTM, CDR2 ANQGSEA. V was trimmed by 2 bases and J by 3 bases, leaving 8 bases between them. Findings and caveats of the study: Being indistinguishable, some V segments were excluded, TRBV6-2 and TRBV6-3 among them.

The clonotype was recovered from a man in his sixties in good health and CMV-seropositive. The rearrangement links TRBV29-1 to TRBJ2-7; D ambiguous. Sequencing was done on a sample of PBMCs. In DNA form, the CDR3 reads TGCAGCGTTGAATTTGAGAGCTACGAGCAGTACTTC. It specifies CSVEFESYEQYF.